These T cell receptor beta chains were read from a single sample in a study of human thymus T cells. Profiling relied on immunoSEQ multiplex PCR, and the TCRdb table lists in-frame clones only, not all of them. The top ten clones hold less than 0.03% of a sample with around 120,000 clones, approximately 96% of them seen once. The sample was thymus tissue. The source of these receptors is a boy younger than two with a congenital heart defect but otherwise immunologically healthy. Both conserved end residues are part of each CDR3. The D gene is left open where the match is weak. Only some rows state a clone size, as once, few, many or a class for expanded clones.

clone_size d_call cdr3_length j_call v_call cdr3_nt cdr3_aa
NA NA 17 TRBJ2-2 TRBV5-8 TGTGCCAGCAGCCGCTGGGGGGCAGCAGGGGGCACCGGGGAGCTGTTTTTT CASSRWGAAGGTGELFF
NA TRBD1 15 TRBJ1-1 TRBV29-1 TGCAGCGCTGTCGCCGGACAGGGGCGGGGAACTGAAGCTTTCTTT CSAVAGQGRGTEAFF
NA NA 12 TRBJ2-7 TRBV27 TGTGCCAGCAGTTTATATCCCGGCGAGCAGTACTTC CASSLYPGEQYF
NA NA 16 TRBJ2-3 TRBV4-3 TGCGCCAGCAGCCAAGGGGGGAAGGAGGGCACAGATACGCAGTATTTT CASSQGGKEGTDTQYF
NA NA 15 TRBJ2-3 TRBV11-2 TGTGCCAGCAGCTCCCCCTGGCGGGGGCTAAATACGCAGTATTTT CASSSPWRGLNTQYF
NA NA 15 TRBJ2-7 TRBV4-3 TGCGCCAGCAGCCAAGTTGCAGGGAAGAGCTACGAGCAGTACTTC CASSQVAGKSYEQYF
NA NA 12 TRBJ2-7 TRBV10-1 TGCGCCAGCAGTGAGCCGGAGGGGGAGCAGTACTTC CASSEPEGEQYF
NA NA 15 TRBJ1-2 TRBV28 TGTGCCAGCAGTTTGCCGGCCGCGGCTGACTATGGCTACACCTTC CASSLPAAADYGYTF
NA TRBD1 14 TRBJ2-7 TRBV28 TGTGCCAGCAGTTTTGATACAGGGACAGTCGAGCAGTACTTC CASSFDTGTVEQYF
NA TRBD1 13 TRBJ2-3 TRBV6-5 TGTGCTCAACTACAGGGGGACACAGATACGCAGTATTTT CAQLQGDTDTQYF
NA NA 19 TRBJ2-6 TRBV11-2 TGTGCCAGCAGCTTAGTGGGACGACAGGAACTCTCTGGGGCCAACGTCCTGACTTTC CASSLVGRQELSGANVLTF
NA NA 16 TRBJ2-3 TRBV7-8 TGTGCCAGCAGCCCAGCTGGGGGGAGACGCACAGATACGCAGTATTTT CASSPAGGRRTDTQYF
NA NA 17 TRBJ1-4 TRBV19 TGTGCCAGTAGTATAGAGTTTCCCCCCGCAACTAATGAAAAACTGTTTTTT CASSIEFPPATNEKLFF
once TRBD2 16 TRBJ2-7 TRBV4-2 TGTGCCAGCAGCCAAGTTAGGAGCGGGGTCTCCTACGAGCAGTACTTC CASSQVRSGVSYEQYF
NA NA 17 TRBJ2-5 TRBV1 TGCACCAGCAGCCACCTCCTAGCGGGGGGCGCTAGAGAGACCCAGTACTTC CTSSHLLAGGARETQYF
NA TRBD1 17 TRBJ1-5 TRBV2 TGTGCCAGCAGTGACCGGGACAGGGGGTCCCGCAATCAGCCCCAGCATTTT CASSDRDRGSRNQPQHF
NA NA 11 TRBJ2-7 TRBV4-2 TGTGCCAGCAGCCAAGAGGGCCCCCAGTACTTC CASSQEGPQYF
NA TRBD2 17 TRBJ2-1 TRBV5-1 TGCGCCAGCAGCCCATGGACTAGCGGGGTCTCCTACAATGAGCAGTTCTTC CASSPWTSGVSYNEQFF
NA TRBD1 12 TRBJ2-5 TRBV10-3 TGTGCCATCAGTGAGCCGGGACAGGGTCAGTACTTC CAISEPGQGQYF
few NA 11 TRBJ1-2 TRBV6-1 TGTGCCAGCAGTGCAGGGTACGGCTACACCTTC CASSAGYGYTF
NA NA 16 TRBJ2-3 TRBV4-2 TGTGCCAGCAGCCCTGCTCCTACTAACAGGGAAGATACGCAGTATTTT CASSPAPTNREDTQYF
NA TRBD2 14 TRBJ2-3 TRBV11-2 TGTGCCAGCAGCTTACAGCGGGGTTCAGATACGCAGTATTTT CASSLQRGSDTQYF
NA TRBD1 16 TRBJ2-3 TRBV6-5 TGTGCCAGCAGTTACTCCGACAGGGGGCTGTCAGATACGCAGTATTTT CASSYSDRGLSDTQYF
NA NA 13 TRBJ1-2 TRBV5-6 TGTGCCAGCAGCTTAAGCATGGCGTTCGGCTACACCTTC CASSLSMAFGYTF
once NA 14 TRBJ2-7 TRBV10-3 TGTGCCATCAGTGAGTCGAGGAATGGTTACGAGCAGTACTTC CAISESRNGYEQYF
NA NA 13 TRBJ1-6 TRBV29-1 TGCAGCGTTGGTGACAGGTATAATTCACCCCTCCACTTT CSVGDRYNSPLHF
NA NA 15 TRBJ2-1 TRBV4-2 TGTGCCAGCAGCCAAAGGGGGGAGGAGGGGAATGAGCAGTTCTTC CASSQRGEEGNEQFF
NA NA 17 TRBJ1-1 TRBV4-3 TGCGCCAGCAGCCAAGATTCTACAGGGCCCATGAACACTGAAGCTTTCTTT CASSQDSTGPMNTEAFF